This T cell receptor beta chain was identified in a study of post-analysis software for immune sequencing data. About the research overall: Secondary progressive, relapsing-remitting and progressive-relapsing multiple sclerosis were among the included disease courses. Study-wide results and caveats: Multiple sclerosis was associated with a significant reduction in normalized Chao1 diversity relative to controls. Patients had higher frequencies than controls of a handful of TRBV segments, including TRBV5-6, TRBV5-1 and TRBV20-1.

Trimming removed 4 bases from V and 4 bases from J; junction bases left unmatched: 8. Looked up from germline, CDR1 is SGHVS and CDR2 is FNYEAQ. The CDR3 runs 16 residues. About this clonotype: No antigen is known for it.

Tagging with unique molecular identifiers was a feature of the TCR beta cDNA libraries. A single record per CDR3 protein comes from TCRdb applying MiXCR to the PCR reads. Of roughly 400,000 distinct CDR3 sequences listed, approximately 38% are singletons. This sequence joins TRBV7-6 and TRBJ2-7, with TRBD2 matching 12 bases. This clonotype was obtained from a girl aged 2 to 10 with multiple sclerosis. The sample consisted of blood. The CDR3 loop reads CASSSGPGLAGYEQYF. The DNA of the CDR3 is TGTGCCAGCAGCTCGGGTCCTGGACTAGCGGGGTACGAGCAGTACTTC.